Here is one T cell receptor (beta chain) with its context. This clonotype was found a few times. Its antigen is still unknown. Compared with germline, one end of the junction differs, possibly owing to a read error. Data came from an Illumina NovaSeq 6000. Synthesis of TCR cDNA relied on 5'RACE template switching, a step that introduced a universal primer site along with unique molecular identifiers. Priming for cDNA synthesis came from both the TCR alpha and TCR beta constant segments. Libraries were amplified in two PCR steps, with sample barcodes and sequencing adapters added in the second step. Sequencing of libraries was performed on Illumina HiSeq 2500 (2x100 bp) or NovaSeq (2x150 bp). The original methods were these. Reads were demultiplexed and collapsed into UMI consensus sequences with MIGEC, and V(D)J alignment was performed with MiXCR. Vaccine-responding clonotypes were identified with edgeR using replicate PBMC samples, with FDR below 0.01 and a log2 fold change above 5 up to day 15 being required. Each bulk clonotype received a CD4 or CD8 identity based on whether the sequenced CD4 or CD8 repertoire contained that clonotype at higher abundance. Starting from the raw public reads, TCRdb applied fastp trimming at Q25, assembled clones with MiXCR and retained in-frame beta chains. CDR3 protein duplicates are merged, each entry listing the most common genes and DNA. TCRdb, not the authors, supplied the V and J calls. This sample comprises some 420,000 distinct CDR3 sequences, over 15% of them detected only once. Around 17% of the sample goes to the ten largest clones.

Reading from cysteine to phenylalanine, the CDR3 counts 16 amino acids. Just CDR3 DNA is preserved here, 48 bases in frame from base 1. Taken from the germline V gene, the CDR1 and CDR2 loops are LGHNA and YNFKEQ. The label giving this sample's treatment or condition can be read as: live attenuated yellow fever vaccine strain. At each blood-draw timepoint, two biological replicates of bulk PBMCs were obtained. PBMCs were isolated from peripheral blood using a standard Ficoll-Paque protocol. RNA was extracted with TriZol from bulk PBMCs, CD4 and CD8 fractions, and dextramer-positive and dextramer-negative fractions. These data belong to a study of T cells after yellow fever vaccination (dated by TCRdb to between 2018 and 2021). With regard to the full study: The SMART-Seq v4 Ultra Low Input RNA kit was used to prepare libraries from fractions with low cell numbers. To follow T-cell clones before and after both primary and booster YFV17D yellow fever vaccination, bulk TCR alpha and beta repertoires underwent longitudinal sequencing. Bulk PBMC replicates and cell subsets were isolated from blood drawn at multiple timepoints before and after both primary and secondary immunization. Two healthy male donors made up the cohort, one aged 18 to 30 years and the other aged 30 to 40 years. General study outcomes and caveats: A small share of clonotypes was detected in both CD4 and CD8 compartments, with the overlap likely arising from convergent recombination. Computational filtering was required because FACS-sorted repertoires could contain abundant contaminating clonotypes from the bulk population. The secondary T-cell response was weaker than the primary response but faster, peaking on day 5 instead of day 15. After the booster, most clones that had expanded after primary vaccination were detected again (approximately 97% of CD4 and more than 85% of CD8), suggesting broad maintenance of memory. The study included only two donors, which limits how far the findings can be generalized.

The chain was built from TRBV4-2 and TRBJ2-3; 5 matching bases give a weak D call of TRBD1. Source: PBMCs, taken before the yellow fever booster vaccination. The clonotype originates from a man aged 18 to 30 who received the YFV17D yellow fever vaccine. The CDR3 here reads CASSQDGAPSTDTQYF. The DNA sequence is given as TGCGCCAGCAGCCAAGATGGGGCTCCTAGCACAGATACGCAGTATTTT.